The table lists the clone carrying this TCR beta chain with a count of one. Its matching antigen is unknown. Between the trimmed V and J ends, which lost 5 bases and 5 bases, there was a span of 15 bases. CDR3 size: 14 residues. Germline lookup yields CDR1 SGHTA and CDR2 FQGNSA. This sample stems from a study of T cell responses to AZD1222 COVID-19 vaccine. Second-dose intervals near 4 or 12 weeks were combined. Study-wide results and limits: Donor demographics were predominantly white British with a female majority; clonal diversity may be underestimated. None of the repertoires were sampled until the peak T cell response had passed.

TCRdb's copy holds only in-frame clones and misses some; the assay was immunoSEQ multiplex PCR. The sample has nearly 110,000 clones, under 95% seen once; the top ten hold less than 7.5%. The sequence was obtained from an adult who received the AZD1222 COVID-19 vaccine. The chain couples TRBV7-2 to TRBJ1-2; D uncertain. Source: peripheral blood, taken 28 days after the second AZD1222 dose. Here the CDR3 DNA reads TGTGCCAGCAGCCCGGACCCAACAAGATATGGCTACACCTTC. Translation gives CASSPDPTRYGYTF.